What follows are 30 T cell receptor beta chains derived from one specimen sequenced in a study of T cells in Graves' hyperthyroidism and ophthalmopathy. Authors of the study amplified TCR beta CDR3 regions from RNA transcripts. First-round RT-PCR with HTBI primers amplified the TCR CDR3 region. TCRdb itself ran the multiplex PCR reads through MiXCR, one entry per CDR3 protein. The top ten hold 30% to 40% of the sample, which has fewer than 450,000 distinct CDR3 sequences, roughly a sixth seen once. The sequenced sample was blood. The receptors shown here come from a woman aged 25-40 years with Graves' hyperthyroidism that later progressed to Graves' ophthalmopathy.

This clonotype was counted at least ten times. The rearrangement links TRBV20-1 to TRBJ2-3; possibly TRBD1 for D (6 bases). The CDR3 has 14 residues. Germline-derived CDR1 and CDR2 are DFQATT and SNEGSKA (reference sequence). The V end was cut by 7 bases, the J end by 1 base, with 15 bases between. The CDR3 coding sequence is TGCAGTGGGGGGACACGGGTCCGCACAGATACGCAGTATTTT. This gives the protein CSGGTRVRTDTQYF.

In this sample, this clonotype turned up a few times. V is TRBV19 and J is TRBJ2-2; no clear D gene. CDR3 length: 12 amino acids. V shed 5 bases and J shed 4 bases, with 5 bases lying between them. CDR1 and CDR2 from the germline V gene are LNHDA and SQIVND (reference sequence). CDR3 residues: CASSPITGELFF. The CDR3 DNA is TGTGCCAGTAGTCCTATCACCGGGGAGCTGTTTTTT.

The chain has TRBV19 and TRBJ1-2; a weak D match, TRBD1 (5 bases). The V gene lost 6 bases and the J gene lost 4 bases, with 12 bases spanning the gap. The CDR3 contains 13 residues. The germline V gene has CDR1 LNHDA and CDR2 SQIVND (reference sequence). The DNA for the CDR3 is TGTGCCAGTAGCCAGGGTCCCTCCTATGGCTACACCTTC. Protein product: CASSQGPSYGYTF.

There are a few counts of this clonotype. The rearrangement links TRBV18 to TRBJ2-1; possible D gene TRBD2, 6 bases. The ends were cut back, 2 bases at V and 1 base at J, with 12 bases in the middle. Germline lookup yields CDR1 KGHSH and CDR2 LQKENI. This CDR3 has 16 residues. DNA of the CDR3: TGTGCCAGCTCACCATCGGTCGGGGGTTCCTACAATGAGCAGTTCTTC. Translated, it gives CASSPSVGGSYNEQFF.

There are many counts of this clonotype. V gene TRBV10-3 combines with J gene TRBJ1-1; the D gene is possibly TRBD1 (5 bases). Trimming stripped 3 bases from V and 0 bases from J, with 14 bases between. The V gene's germline CDR1 is ENHRY and CDR2 SYGVKD. The CDR3 has 16 residues. CDR3 in DNA: TGTGCCATCAGTGAAACCGGGACTGATATGAACACTGAAGCTTTCTTT. Protein: CAISETGTDMNTEAFF.

This clonotype was detected only a few times. The rearrangement uses TRBV20-1 and TRBJ1-1; TRBD1 is a possible D gene (6 bases). This CDR3 has 13 residues. Trimming pared 0 bases from V and 5 bases from J, leaving 10 bases between. Per the germline V gene, CDR1 is DFQATT and CDR2 is SNEGSKA (reference sequence). The CDR3 DNA follows: TGCAGTGCTAGAGACCGGGGGCGGACTGAAGCTTTCTTT. This codes for CSARDRGRTEAFF.

This clonotype was seen a handful of times. The V call is TRBV29-1, the J call TRBJ2-7; D perhaps matches TRBD1 (6 bases). The CDR3 is 14 amino acids. Trimming stripped 4 bases from V and 4 bases from J, with 17 bases between. The germline gives CDR1 SQVTM, CDR2 ANQGSEA. CDR3 sequence: CSVGGGQWGYEQYF. CDR3 bases: TGCAGCGTTGGCGGAGGACAGTGGGGTTACGAGCAGTACTTC.

This clonotype was detected many times. CDR3 protein: CASSSKGSPQETQYF. The CDR3 DNA is TGCGCCAGCAGCTCCAAAGGTTCCCCTCAAGAGACCCAGTACTTC. The chain is built from TRBV5-1 and TRBJ2-5; D is unresolved. The germline V gene encodes CDR1 SGHRS and CDR2 YFSETQ. Trimming removed 3 bases from V and 2 bases from J, with 14 bases in between. This CDR3 is built from 15 residues.

This clonotype was seen repeatedly, ten times or more. The chain is built from TRBV28 and TRBJ2-2, with unresolved D. Germline V CDR1 and CDR2: MDHEN, SYDVKM. This CDR3 is built from 13 residues. Deletions cut 7 bases from V and 1 base from J, with 7 bases between. The CDR3 sequence: CASTPWNTGELFF. For the CDR3, the DNA is TGTGCCAGCACTCCGTGGAACACCGGGGAGCTGTTTTTT. Drawing the rest from reference TRBV28 and TRBJ2-2, the complete variable domain is DVKVTQSSRYLVKRTGEKVFLECVQDMDHENMFWYRQDPGLGLRLIYFSYDVKMKEKGDIPEGYSVSREKKERFSLILESASTNQTSMYLCASTPWNTGELFFGEGSRLTVL.

This clonotype was recorded many times. The chain combines TRBV20-1 with TRBJ2-2, with D possibly being TRBD2 (5 bases). V shed 3 bases and J shed 6 bases, with 14 bases lying between them. Germline V gene sequence: CDR1 DFQATT, CDR2 SNEGSKA (reference sequence). The CDR3 contains 14 residues. This CDR3 reads CSASLYLGAGELFF. CDR3 coding DNA: TGCAGTGCTAGTCTATATTTGGGAGCCGGGGAGCTGTTTTTT.

This clonotype was seen only a few times. The rearrangement uses TRBV5-8 and TRBJ2-4; weak D call: TRBD1 (6 bases). V shed 3 bases and J shed 4 bases, with 11 bases lying between them. The CDR3 contains 14 residues. The germline gives CDR1 SGHTS, CDR2 YDEGEE. The CDR3 here is CASSSRDNKNIQYF. CDR3 in DNA: TGTGCCAGCAGCTCCCGGGACAATAAAAACATTCAGTACTTC.

The chain links TRBV10-2 to TRBJ2-7; 9 nucleotides align to TRBD1. Unmatched junction bases numbered 8, after V lost 10 bases and J lost 4 bases. This CDR3 is 13 amino acids long. In germline, CDR1 is WSHSY, CDR2 SAAADI. CDR3 protein: CATQDRGGYEQYF. The CDR3 bases are TGCGCCACCCAGGACAGGGGAGGATACGAGCAGTACTTC.

This clonotype came up a few times. The chain recombines TRBV14 with TRBJ1-6; D uncertain. Germline V gene lookup returns CDR1 SGHDN and CDR2 FVKESK. There are 13 residues in the CDR3. V was shortened by 1 base and J by 7 bases, with 5 bases between the two germline ends. DNA for the CDR3: TGTGCCAGCAGCCAAGGAATCAATTCACCCCTCCACTTT. Its protein is CASSQGINSPLHF.

This clonotype was recorded at least ten times. This rearrangement joins TRBV4-1 to TRBJ2-6; no clear D. This CDR3 contains 19 residues. Per the germline V gene, CDR1 is MGHRA and CDR2 is YSYEKL. Trimming took 4 bases from V and 0 from J, leaving 19 bases between them. The CDR3 DNA is TGCGCCAGCAGCCCCCTGGTGGAGTTGGCGTACTCTGGGGCCAACGTCCTGACTTTC. It codes for CASSPLVELAYSGANVLTF.

This clonotype was counted many times. This chain links TRBV29-1 with TRBJ1-2; D unclear. Germline lookup yields CDR1 SQVTM and CDR2 ANQGSEA. The CDR3 length is 11 residues. Trimming shortened V by 7 bases and J by 4 bases, and 10 bases separated the two germline ends. CDR3 in DNA: TGCAGCGCCCAACGGGCCTATGGCTACACCTTC. Translated, it gives CSAQRAYGYTF.

The chain uses TRBV4-1 and TRBJ1-4, with D possibly matching TRBD1 (5 bases). The V end was cut by 1 base, the J end by 4 bases, with 10 bases between. The CDR3 is made up of 15 amino acids. Germline V gene sequence: CDR1 MGHRA, CDR2 YSYEKL. CDR3 bases: TGCGCCAGCAGCCAAGTCCGGGGCTTTAATGAAAAACTGTTTTTT. This codes for CASSQVRGFNEKLFF.

The V gene is TRBV29-1, the J gene TRBJ1-2; TRBD1 matches at 10 bases. The CDR3 loop spans 14 amino acids. V gave up 0 bases and J gave up 6 bases; unmatched junction bases: 4. In germline, CDR1 is SQVTM, CDR2 ANQGSEA. As DNA, the CDR3 is TGCAGCGTTGAAGATCGGGGACAGGGGCATGGCTACACCTTC. Its translation: CSVEDRGQGHGYTF.

In regard to this clonotype: A much more abundant neighbour one base away suggests this may be a read error. The J gene is TRBJ1-2, the V gene TRBV28, with TRBD1 identical over 11 bases. The CDR3 is 13 residues long. The germline gives CDR1 MDHEN, CDR2 SYDVKM. The CDR3 spells CSSRGTGGYGYTF. CDR3 nucleotides: TGTTCCAGTCGTGGGACAGGGGGCTATGGCTACACCTTC.

The chain links TRBV29-1 to TRBJ1-5; 7 bases agree with TRBD1. The CDR3 contains 17 residues. CDR1 is SQVTM and CDR2 is ANQGSEA in the germline V gene. In DNA, the CDR3 is TGCAGGGAGAAGACAGGGATACCTCGTTATAGCAATCAGCCCCAGCATTTT. This sequence encodes CREKTGIPRYSNQPQHF.

The CDR3 spells CASSSRITSGSSYEQYF. CDR3 sequence (DNA): TGTGCCAGCAGTTCAAGGATTACTAGCGGGAGTTCCTACGAGCAGTACTTC. The chain uses TRBV28 and TRBJ2-7; 11 nucleotides align to TRBD2. The CDR3 consists of 17 residues. Trimming took 4 bases from V and 1 from J; bases not matched to a gene: 9. Germline loops: CDR1 MDHEN, CDR2 SYDVKM. Looking up the rest from reference TRBV28 and TRBJ2-7 gives the full variable domain: DVKVTQSSRYLVKRTGEKVFLECVQDMDHENMFWYRQDPGLGLRLIYFSYDVKMKEKGDIPEGYSVSREKKERFSLILESASTNQTSMYLCASSSRITSGSSYEQYFGPGTRLTVT.

This clonotype was recorded at least ten times. This chain joins TRBV7-7 and TRBJ2-2; 7 nucleotides line up with TRBD1. This CDR3 spans 16 amino acids. Trimming took 7 bases from V and 1 from J; bases not matched to a gene: 9. CDR1 and CDR2 (germline): SSHAT, FNYEAQ (reference sequence). DNA for the CDR3: TGTGCCAGCACCATACTGACAGGGAGGAACACCGGGGAGCTGTTTTTT. Translating gives CASTILTGRNTGELFF.

Many counts were recorded for this clonotype. The chain is built from TRBV11-2 and TRBJ2-5, with D perhaps assigned TRBD1 or TRBD2 (5 bases each). Germline V gene data show CDR1 as SGHAT and CDR2 as FQNNGV. V was trimmed by 5 bases and J by 9 bases, leaving 19 bases between them. CDR3 length: 14 amino acids. DNA of the CDR3: TGTGCCAGCAGCCCGGACGGGGCCAGGATCCCCCAGTACTTC. Protein sequence: CASSPDGARIPQYF.

This chain uses TRBV4-1 with TRBJ2-7; D is unclear. Trimming removed 3 bases at V and 12 bases at J, with 12 bases between. The germline V gene encodes CDR1 MGHRA and CDR2 YSYEKL. The CDR3 is 11 residues long. CDR3 DNA: TGCGCCAGCAGCCAGAACCCCGGGCGGTACTTC. It encodes CASSQNPGRYF.

The chain recombines TRBV11-2 with TRBJ2-7; D might be TRBD2 (6 bases). The V end was cut by 0 bases, the J end by 7 bases, with 16 bases between. Germline V gene lookup returns CDR1 SGHAT and CDR2 FQNNGV. This CDR3 is 15 amino acids long. CDR3 sequence (DNA): TGTGCCAGCAGCTTAGAGGGATTCCCGGCGGGGGAGCAGTACTTC. Amino acid sequence: CASSLEGFPAGEQYF.

This clonotype was seen repeatedly, ten times or more. A junction boundary mismatches the germline segment, possibly from a read error. The V call is TRBV12-5, the J call TRBJ1-2; TRBD1 might be the D (5 bases). Germline V gene sequence: CDR1 LGHNT, CDR2 FRNRAP. CDR3 length: 13 residues. The CDR3 DNA reads as TGTGCTAGTGGCTTGGTTCCAGGGCGAGGCTACACCTTC. Amino acid sequence: CASGLVPGRGYTF.

Ten or more counts support this clonotype. The chain recombines TRBV15 with TRBJ2-1; D may be TRBD1 or TRBD2 (5 bases each). The CDR3 has 16 residues. Per the germline V gene, CDR1 is LNHNV and CDR2 is YYDKDF (reference sequence). V was shortened by 4 bases and J by 10 bases, with 23 bases between the two germline ends. The CDR3 DNA reads as TGTGCCACCAGCACCCTAGGGACGGTGGGAATACTAGAGCAGTTCTTC. The encoded protein is CATSTLGTVGILEQFF. Full variable domain (outside the CDR3, taken from reference TRBV15 and TRBJ2-1): DAMVIQNPRYQVTQFGKPVTLSCSQTLNHNVMYWYQQKSSQAPKLLFHYYDKDFNNEADTPDNFQSRRPNTSFCFLDIRSPGLGDTAMYLCATSTLGTVGILEQFFGPGTRLTVL.

This clonotype turned up a few times. V is TRBV4-2 and J is TRBJ1-2; 8 bases line up with TRBD1. This CDR3 contains 16 residues. J gave up 2 bases and V 1 base, and 6 bases lay outside the gene matches. Germline CDR1 LGHNA, CDR2 YNFKEQ. In nucleotides, the CDR3 is TGTGCCAGCAGCCAAGGGACAGGGAGATCCAACTATGGCTACACCTTC. This sequence encodes CASSQGTGRSNYGYTF.

Notes on this clonotype: Possible read error: a much larger clone is one base away. The chain combines TRBV20-1 with TRBJ1-2; D gene unclear. The CDR3 consists of 12 residues. Germline V gene data show CDR1 as DFQATT and CDR2 as SNEGSKA (reference sequence). The CDR3 sequence is CSARDLSYDYTF. As DNA, the CDR3 is TGCAGTGCTAGAGATCTTAGTTATGACTACACCTTC.

This clonotype was recorded many times. The chain is built from TRBV10-3 and TRBJ1-1; a possible D gene is TRBD1 (6 bases). V was clipped by 10 bases and J by 5 bases, with 26 bases between them. This CDR3 region has 16 residues. CDR1 is ENHRY, CDR2 SYGVKD, per germline. This CDR3 reads CATSTQEGGAGTEAFF. DNA of the CDR3: TGTGCCACCTCCACCCAGGAGGGGGGCGCAGGGACTGAAGCTTTCTTT.

This chain links TRBV5-1 with TRBJ2-6; possibly TRBD1 for D (6 bases). The germline V gene has CDR1 SGHRS and CDR2 YFSETQ. Trimming cost V 1 base and J 2 bases, with 10 bases left between them. CDR3 size: 16 residues. CDR3 protein: CASSLPAGAGANVLTF. The CDR3 DNA sequence: TGCGCCAGCAGCTTGCCCGCAGGGGCTGGGGCCAACGTCCTGACTTTC. Looking up the rest from reference TRBV5-1 and TRBJ2-6 gives the full variable domain: KAGVTQTPRYLIKTRGQQVTLSCSPISGHRSVSWYQQTPGQGLQFLFEYFSETQRNKGNFPGRFSGRQFSNSRSEMNVSTLELGDSALYLCASSLPAGAGANVLTFGAGSRLTVL.